The present entry profiles one TCR beta chain with its context. Antigen specificity is unknown. Only healthy Caucasians were enrolled as donors. TCRdb passed the 5' RACE reads through MiXCR, listing each CDR3 protein once. The repertoire has 300,000 to 400,000 distinct CDR3 sequences, 7% to 9.5% of them found once; the top ten carry approximately 8.9%. This sample was included in a study of identical twins. Study-level results: Partial confounding of zero-insertion analyses by invariant MAIT and iNKT cells was possible.

Per the germline V gene, CDR1 is MNHNY and CDR2 is SVGAGI (reference sequence). The V segment lost 2 bases and the J segment 6 bases; nucleotides outside the gene matches: 16. This CDR3 region has 18 residues. The specimen sequenced was naive T cells sorted from blood. The chain links TRBV6-6 to TRBJ2-1; the match to TRBD2 covers 7 bases. The TCR was taken from a woman aged 45-60 years in good health. CDR3 sequence: CASSYPGAGGSTINEQFF. CDR3 nucleotides: TGTGCCAGCAGTTACCCCGGCGCGGGCGGGAGTACCATCAATGAGCAGTTCTTC.